The next 3 T cell receptor beta chains were all read from a single sample in a study of T cell changes during pregnancy in multiple sclerosis. Sequenced by immunoSEQ multiplex PCR; TCRdb stores in-frame clones only, minus some. The table shows 12,000 or so clones, with 85% to 95% occurring only once. This specimen consisted of CD4+ T cells from peripheral blood mononuclear cells, obtained before pregnancy. These receptors came from a female donor with multiple sclerosis, enrolled in a pregnancy study.

The CDR3 spells CASSVVSLRWRGGRGTDTQYF. Written as DNA, the CDR3 is TGTGCCAGCAGCGTAGTCTCTTTGAGGTGGCGGGGCGGTCGAGGGACAGATACGCAGTATTTT. This rearrangement joins TRBV9 to TRBJ2-3, with D perhaps matching TRBD2 (6 bases). CDR3 size: 21 residues. Trimming removed 0 bases at V and 3 bases at J, with 29 bases between. Per germline, CDR1 SGDLS and CDR2 YYNGEE. Combining the CDR3 with reference TRBV9 and TRBJ2-3 gives the whole variable domain DSGVTQTPKHLITATGQRVTLRCSPRSGDLSVYWYQQSLDQGLQFLIQYYNGEERAKGNILERFSAQQFPDLHSELNLSSLELGDSALYFCASSVVSLRWRGGRGTDTQYFGPGTRLTVL.

The chain employs TRBV7-9 and TRBJ2-7; D may be TRBD1 (6 bases). This CDR3 region has 16 residues. Deletions cut 5 bases from V and 2 bases from J, with 19 bases between. CDR1 SEHNR and CDR2 FQNEAQ come from the germline V gene (reference sequence). The CDR3 DNA sequence: TGTGCCAGCAGCCGAACGTTTGGCCAGGGGACCTACGAGCAGTACTTC. Encoded protein: CASSRTFGQGTYEQYF.

The rearrangement uses TRBV2 and TRBJ1-1; D not resolved. The V and J ends lost 1 base and 1 base respectively, with 16 bases between them. The CDR3 spans 17 residues. Germline assignment: CDR1 SNHLY and CDR2 FYNNEI. In DNA form, the CDR3 reads TGTGCCAGCAGTGAAGATGAGGGAGGGTCGGGGAACACTGAAGCTTTCTTT. Protein sequence: CASSEDEGGSGNTEAFF.